One and the same sample provided the 9 T cell receptor beta chains below, sequenced in a study of T cells after yellow fever vaccination. TCRdb itself ran the 5' RACE reads through MiXCR, one entry per CDR3 protein. This table holds around 200,000 distinct CDR3 sequences, approximately 9.9% found once. The source material was CD8+ T cells sorted from PBMCs, sampled 15 days after the yellow fever booster vaccination. Source of these receptors: a man aged 18 to 30 who received the YFV17D yellow fever vaccine.

This clonotype appeared a few times. The chain carries TRBV7-9 and TRBJ1-2; D might be TRBD1 (5 bases). Deletions cut 6 bases from V and 4 bases from J, with 18 bases between. The CDR3 has 15 amino acids. The germline V gene has CDR1 SEHNR and CDR2 FQNEAQ (reference sequence). CDR3 DNA: TGTGCCAGCAGAACCCCTTGGGGCGCGGGCTATGGCTACACCTTC. Encoded protein: CASRTPWGAGYGYTF.

A few counts support this clonotype. The chain recombines TRBV6-6 with TRBJ1-4, with a possible D match to TRBD1 (6 bases). CDR3 length: 20 amino acids. Germline V gives CDR1 MNHNY, CDR2 SVGAGI (reference sequence). Trimming took 2 bases from V and 4 from J, leaving 26 bases between them. CDR3 sequence reads: CASSYDYRVLRALLNEKLFF. The CDR3 nucleotides read TGTGCCAGCAGTTACGATTACAGGGTTCTGCGGGCCCTTCTTAATGAAAAACTGTTTTTT.

In this sample, this clonotype turned up a few times. The rearrangement joins TRBV4-1 to TRBJ1-5, with unresolved D. Per germline, CDR1 MGHRA and CDR2 YSYEKL. The ends were cut back, 4 bases at V and 9 bases at J, with 13 bases in the middle. The CDR3 spans 13 residues. The CDR3 loop is CASSPTRLGPQHF. The CDR3 DNA is TGCGCCAGCAGCCCGACGAGGCTAGGGCCCCAGCATTTT.

In its sample, this clonotype was seen a few times. CDR3 sequence reads: CASSPGRGAFEQFF. The CDR3 DNA reads TGCGCCAGCAGCCCGGGGCGGGGGGCTTTTGAGCAGTTCTTC. The rearrangement joins TRBV4-3 to TRBJ2-1; 8 bases agree with TRBD2. The V and J ends lost 4 bases and 9 bases, in that order; junction bases with no gene match: 8. Germline CDR1 reads LGHNA; CDR2 reads YSLEER. This CDR3 has 14 residues.

The chain links TRBV7-9 to TRBJ1-1; 7 bases agree with TRBD1. The junction had 6 bases not matched to a gene; V was cut back by 4 bases and J by 7 bases. The length of the CDR3 is 13 residues. The germline V gene has CDR1 SEHNR and CDR2 FQNEAQ (reference sequence). CDR3 residues: CASSWGTDYEAFF. In DNA form, the CDR3 reads TGTGCCAGCAGCTGGGGGACAGACTATGAAGCTTTCTTT.

The V and J genes are TRBV7-6 and TRBJ2-7; possible D gene TRBD2, 6 bases. V was clipped by 5 bases and J by 7 bases, with 15 bases between them. Germline V CDR1 and CDR2: SGHVS, FNYEAQ. The CDR3 is 13 amino acids. The CDR3 DNA follows: TGTGCCAGCAGCCCCGGGACTGCTGGGGAGCAGTACTTC. Translation gives CASSPGTAGEQYF.

This clonotype has just a few counts. The chain links TRBV7-9 to TRBJ2-1; 9 bases fit TRBD2. Germline loops: CDR1 SEHNR, CDR2 FQNEAQ (reference sequence). Losses at the gene ends were 4 bases for V and 3 bases for J; bases not matched to a gene: 4. This CDR3 is built from 15 residues. CDR3 in amino acids: CASSSSAGGYNEQFF. The CDR3 DNA reads as TGTGCCAGCAGCTCCTCAGCGGGGGGCTACAATGAGCAGTTCTTC.

At least ten counts were recorded for this clonotype. This chain links TRBV2 with TRBJ2-1, with D maybe TRBD2 (7 bases). The CDR3 is 12 amino acids. From germline, CDR1 is SNHLY and CDR2 FYNNEI. The CDR3 DNA follows: TGTGCAAAGGGAGGGGGGGCCGAAGAGCAGTTCTTC. Residues: CAKGGGAEEQFF.

The rearrangement links TRBV2 to TRBJ2-3; 7 bases are a match to TRBD1. The CDR3 has 15 amino acids. The trim removed 4 bases at V and 2 bases at J, leaving 6 bases unmatched. Per the germline V gene, CDR1 is SNHLY and CDR2 is FYNNEI. The CDR3 loop is CASSGGTALTDTQYF. The CDR3 coding sequence is TGTGCCAGCAGTGGGGGGACAGCCCTCACAGATACGCAGTATTTT.